Presented here are 12 T cell receptor beta chains from one specimen sequenced in a study of T-cell reconstitution after alpha-beta-depleted transplantation in children. Unique molecular identifiers were incorporated when the TCRbeta library was constructed. TCRdb recomputed calls from the PCR reads with MiXCR, one row per CDR3 protein. The sample carries under 300,000 distinct CDR3 sequences, approximately 10% recorded once. Material: peripheral blood, obtained 180 days after TCRalphabeta/CD19-depleted stem cell transplant. These receptors all stem from a male patient aged 2-10 years who had a stem cell transplant for chronic granulomatous disease, so the T cells may come from the graft donor.

This clonotype was observed at least ten times. This rearrangement joins TRBV5-1 to TRBJ2-1, with D uncertain. Trimming stripped 0 bases from V and 5 bases from J, with 6 bases between. This CDR3 has 13 residues. CDR1 SGHRS and CDR2 YFSETQ come from the germline V gene. This CDR3 is CASSLATNNEQFF. The CDR3 region has the DNA TGCGCCAGCAGCTTGGCGACGAACAATGAGCAGTTCTTC.

V gene TRBV19 combines with J gene TRBJ2-7, with TRBD1 matching 11 bases. V lost 3 bases and J lost 4; bases outside the gene matches: 5. This CDR3 spans 15 amino acids. Looked up from germline, CDR1 is LNHDA and CDR2 is SQIVND (reference sequence). The CDR3 protein is CASSIRGQGAYEQYF. In nucleotides, the CDR3 is TGTGCCAGTAGTATCCGTGGACAGGGGGCTTACGAGCAGTACTTC. The full variable domain, with the rest looked up from reference TRBV19 and TRBJ2-7, is DGGITQSPKYLFRKEGQNVTLSCEQNLNHDAMYWYRQDPGQGLRLIYYSQIVNDFQKGDIAEGYSVSREKKESFPLTVTSAQKNPTAFYLCASSIRGQGAYEQYFGPGTRLTVT.

This clonotype was counted many times. This chain joins TRBV4-2 and TRBJ2-5, with D unclear. The CDR3 is made up of 13 amino acids. V was shortened by 2 bases and J by 7 bases, with 11 bases between the two germline ends. Germline values: CDR1 LGHNA, CDR2 YNFKEQ. This CDR3 is CASSQLDLGTQYF. DNA of the CDR3: TGTGCCAGCAGCCAATTAGATCTGGGGACCCAGTACTTC.

Ten or more counts support this clonotype. This chain joins TRBV29-1 and TRBJ2-3, with D unclear. CDR1 and CDR2 (germline): SQVTM, ANQGSEA. Trimming stripped 7 bases from V and 6 bases from J, with 14 bases between. The CDR3 consists of 12 residues. CDR3 protein: CSASLYVDTQYF. The CDR3 DNA follows: TGCAGCGCCAGTCTGTACGTGGATACGCAGTATTTT.

The chain recombines TRBV12-3 or TRBV12-4 with TRBJ2-1; TRBD1 matches 8 bases. The CDR3 contains 15 residues. The trim removed 5 bases at V and 8 bases at J, leaving 11 bases unmatched. The CDR3 sequence is CASSPTGQVNYEQFF. CDR3 in DNA: TGTGCCAGCAGTCCTACGGGACAGGTCAATTATGAGCAGTTCTTC.

This clonotype was found many times. J is TRBJ1-5 and V is TRBV20-1; unclear D gene. Per the germline V gene, CDR1 is DFQATT and CDR2 is SNEGSKA (reference sequence). The CDR3 has 14 residues. V was pared by 6 bases and J by 2 bases, with 14 bases between. CDR3 in amino acids: CSARIRGGNQPQHF. The CDR3 DNA sequence: TGCAGTGCCAGGATCCGGGGTGGCAATCAGCCCCAGCATTTT.

This clonotype was seen many times. The chain uses TRBV7-9 and TRBJ2-7; TRBD2 is a possible D gene (5 bases). Germline V lookup: CDR1 SEHNR, CDR2 FQNEAQ (reference sequence). The CDR3 runs 13 residues. The V end was cut by 5 bases, the J end by 2 bases, with 10 bases between. The CDR3 bases are TGTGCCAGCAGCCAGACTAACCCCTACGAGCAGTACTTC. Translating gives CASSQTNPYEQYF.

A few counts support this clonotype. The chain links TRBV30 to TRBJ2-6, with a weak D call TRBD2 (6 bases). Germline CDR1 is GTSNPN and CDR2 is SVGIG (reference sequence). Trimming pared 3 bases from V and 2 bases from J, leaving 14 bases between. The CDR3 spans 16 residues. Written as DNA, the CDR3 is TGTGCCTGGAGGCGGTCCGGGGGAACTGGGGCCAACGTCCTGACTTTC. Protein: CAWRRSGGTGANVLTF.

The chain has TRBV6-6 and TRBJ1-2, with TRBD1 matching over 7 bases. The trim removed 11 bases at V and 12 bases at J, leaving 12 bases unmatched. The CDR3 length is 11 residues. Germline assignment: CDR1 MNHNY and CDR2 SVGAGI (reference sequence). The CDR3 nucleotides are TGTGCCGCGCTTACAGGGGACGGCGACACCTTC. Residues: CAALTGDGDTF.

This clonotype was seen ten or more times. The rearrangement uses TRBV7-2 and TRBJ1-5; 8 nucleotides line up with TRBD1. Germline V gene lookup returns CDR1 SGHTA and CDR2 FQGNSA. Trimming cost V 5 bases and J 7 bases; bases outside gene matches: 7. The CDR3 has 14 residues. In DNA, the CDR3 is TGTGCCAGCAGCCCCCGGACAGGGCACCAGCCCCAGCATTTT. It specifies CASSPRTGHQPQHF.

A word on this clonotype: This clone may be a read error of a much larger clone one base away. CDR3 DNA sequence: TGTGCCAGCAGCTCGGGGTTCTATGGCTACACCTTC. This gives the protein CASSSGFYGYTF. The rearrangement joins TRBV3-1 to TRBJ1-2; D not certain. From germline, CDR1 is LGHDT and CDR2 YNNKEL (reference sequence). The CDR3 has 12 amino acids. V lost 5 bases to trimming and J lost 4 bases, with 8 bases between them. The whole variable domain, filled in from reference TRBV3-1 and TRBJ1-2, reads DTAVSQTPKYLVTQMGNDKSIKCEQNLGHDTMYWYKQDSKKFLKIMFSYNNKELIINETVPNRFSPKSPDKAHLNLHINSLELGDSAVYFCASSSGFYGYTFGSGTRLTVV.

This chain links TRBV2 with TRBJ2-1, with 12 bases that match TRBD2. The DNA end is more similar to TRBJ2-7, so the J call may be wrong. This CDR3 has 16 residues. Germline CDR1 is SNHLY and CDR2 is FYNNEI. The CDR3 protein is CASRVVGLAGNNEQYF. In DNA, the CDR3 is TGTGCCAGCAGGGTTGTAGGACTAGCGGGAAATAATGAGCAGTACTTC.